The clone carrying this T cell receptor (beta chain) came up many times. Its target is not known. The CDR3 is 18 residues long. Trimming cost V 1 base and J 3 bases; bases outside gene matches: 8. Germline CDR1 is SGHDT and CDR2 is YYEEEE. The data belong to a study of cytomegalovirus exposure and HLA in healthy donors. Across the study: From HLA-typed donors, an early data release held 70 million to 95 million unique TCRs.

Healthy people donating bone marrow made up the donors. Whereas donors were nominally healthy upon sampling, unrecorded immune exposures were probable. PCR was performed using 60 Vbeta and 13 Jbeta primers. Sequencing used immunoSEQ multiplex PCR; TCRdb keeps in-frame clones, though not all of them. The sample contains about 150,000 clones, about 76% of which appear only once. Whole-study results and caveats: For TCR beta chains, V- and J-gene trimming was later linked to a missense DCLRE1C variant.

The receptor was derived from a young man in good health and CMV-seropositive. The gene calls are TRBV5-6 and TRBJ2-1; TRBD2 matches 12 bases. Sequenced input: PBMCs. The CDR3 bases are TGTGCCAGCAGCTTGTTCGGGACTAGCGGGCGATACTACAATGAGCAGTTCTTC. Its protein product is CASSLFGTSGRYYNEQFF.